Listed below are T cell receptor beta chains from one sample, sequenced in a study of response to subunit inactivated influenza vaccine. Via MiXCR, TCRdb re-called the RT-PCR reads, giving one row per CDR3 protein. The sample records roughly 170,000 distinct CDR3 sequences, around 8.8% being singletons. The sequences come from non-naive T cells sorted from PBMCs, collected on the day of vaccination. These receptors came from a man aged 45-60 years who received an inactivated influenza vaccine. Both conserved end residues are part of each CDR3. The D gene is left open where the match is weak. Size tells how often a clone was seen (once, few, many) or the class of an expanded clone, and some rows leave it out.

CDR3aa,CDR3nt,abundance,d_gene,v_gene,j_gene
CASSLGGGQDYEQYF,TGCGCCAGCAGCTTGGGAGGGGGCCAGGACTACGAGCAGTACTTC,few,TRBD1,TRBV5-1,TRBJ2-7
CSASRGNKNIQYF,TGCAGTGCTAGTCGCGGGAACAAAAACATTCAGTACTTC,few,.,TRBV20-1,TRBJ2-4
CASSSQAGITDTQYF,TGTGCCAGTAGTAGCCAAGCGGGAATCACAGATACGCAGTATTTT,.,TRBD2,TRBV19,TRBJ2-3
CASSQFGLASETQYF,TGCGCCAGCAGCCAGTTTGGACTAGCTTCGGAGACCCAGTACTTC,.,TRBD2,TRBV4-3,TRBJ2-5
CSAGGLAGQETQYF,TGCAGTGCTGGGGGACTAGCGGGCCAAGAGACCCAGTACTTC,few,TRBD2,TRBV20-1,TRBJ2-5
CSASWGGGSWGETQYF,TGCAGTGCTAGTTGGGGGGGCGGGAGCTGGGGAGAGACCCAGTACTTC,.,.,TRBV20-1,TRBJ2-5
CASSQRTSGSLSDTQYF,TGCGCCAGCAGCCAACGGACTAGCGGGAGTTTGTCAGATACGCAGTATTTT,.,TRBD2,TRBV4-3,TRBJ2-3
CSAREGGGSEQYF,TGCAGTGCTAGAGAGGGCGGGGGTTCCGAGCAGTACTTC,many,TRBD2,TRBV20-1,TRBJ2-7
CASSQEHATNEKLFF,TGCGCCAGCAGCCAAGAACATGCAACTAATGAAAAACTGTTTTTT,.,.,TRBV4-3,TRBJ1-4
CASQLGTAQETQYF,TGTGCCAGCCAACTCGGGACAGCCCAAGAGACCCAGTACTTC,few,TRBD1,TRBV6-1,TRBJ2-5
CASSPITAGQINEKLFF,TGTGCCAGCTCACCAATCACTGCGGGACAGATTAATGAAAAACTGTTTTTT,many,TRBD1,TRBV18,TRBJ1-4
CASSLKGIGVTQYF,TGTGCCAGCAGCTTAAAGGGGATAGGTGTGACCCAGTACTTC,few,.,TRBV7-2,TRBJ2-5
CASSRQGPSVQPQHF,TGTGCCAGTAGTCGTCAGGGGCCCAGCGTTCAGCCCCAGCATTTT,few,.,TRBV19,TRBJ1-5
CASSDSGRTQYF,TGTGCCAGCAGTGACAGTGGAAGGACCCAGTACTTC,.,.,TRBV2,TRBJ2-5
CASSGAMKGTEAFF,TGTGCCAGCAGTGGCGCCATGAAGGGAACTGAAGCTTTCTTT,.,.,TRBV2,TRBJ1-1
CSASPLARETQYF,TGCAGTGCTAGTCCCCTAGCGCGGGAGACCCAGTACTTC,many,.,TRBV20-1,TRBJ2-5
CASSPTGGRTDTQYF,TGTGCCAGCTCTCCAACGGGGGGTCGCACAGATACGCAGTATTTT,many,TRBD2,TRBV7-3,TRBJ2-3
CASSRGGLAETDTQYF,TGTGCCAGCAGCCGGGGGGGACTAGCGGAAACAGATACGCAGTATTTT,.,TRBD2,TRBV5-4,TRBJ2-3
CASSTQTVLGRNTIYF,TGTGCCAGCAGCACGCAGACAGTCCTTGGTCGAAACACCATATATTTT,.,.,TRBV7-2,TRBJ1-3
CASSPYRGLDEQYF,TGTGCCAGCAGCCCTTACAGGGGACTGGACGAGCAGTACTTC,many,.,TRBV3-1,TRBJ2-7
CASQTGTGFVEQYF,TGTGCCAGCCAGACCGGGACAGGGTTTGTCGAGCAGTACTTC,.,TRBD1,TRBV7-9,TRBJ2-7
CASSLQAGGRDTQYF,TGTGCCAGCAGCTTACAAGCGGGAGGCCGAGATACGCAGTATTTT,.,TRBD2,TRBV7-2,TRBJ2-3
CASLRGTGELFF,TGTGCCAGCCTCAGGGGAACCGGGGAGCTGTTTTTT,many,.,TRBV28,TRBJ2-2
CASSKNRDWNTGELFF,TGTGCCAGCAGTAAAAACAGGGACTGGAACACCGGGGAGCTGTTTTTT,few,.,TRBV6-1,TRBJ2-2
CASSLGAGEGNEQFF,TGCGCCAGCAGCTTGGGGGCAGGAGAAGGGAATGAGCAGTTCTTC,many,.,TRBV5-1,TRBJ2-1
CASSAPRQRGNTIYF,TGTGCCAGCAGCGCACCGAGACAGCGCGGAAACACCATATATTTT,few,.,TRBV11-2,TRBJ1-3
CSARGTYEQYF,TGCAGTGCTAGAGGAACCTACGAGCAGTACTTC,many,.,TRBV20-1,TRBJ2-7
CAWSVRTSGRIEQFF,TGTGCCTGGAGTGTACGCACTAGCGGGAGGATTGAGCAGTTCTTC,.,TRBD2,TRBV30,TRBJ2-1
CAWREDRHSGNTIYF,TGTGCCTGGAGAGAGGACAGACACTCTGGAAACACCATATATTTT,many,.,TRBV30,TRBJ1-3
CASSLGFSGANVLTF,TGTGCCAGCAGCTTAGGCTTCTCTGGGGCCAACGTCCTGACTTTC,medium-sized,.,TRBV7-2,TRBJ2-6
CAISKEPTVNTEAFF,TGTGCCATCAGTAAAGAACCGACAGTGAACACTGAAGCTTTCTTT,many,.,TRBV10-3,TRBJ1-1
CASSVGFLAQTGVDGYTF,TGTGCCAGCAGCGTTGGTTTCCTTGCGCAGACAGGGGTCGATGGCTACACCTTC,.,TRBD1,TRBV9,TRBJ1-2
CARRWGQENQPQHF,TGTGCCAGGCGGTGGGGGCAGGAGAATCAGCCCCAGCATTTT,.,.,TRBV3-1,TRBJ1-5
CASSSGTAGYTF,TGTGCCAGCAGTTCCGGGACCGCTGGCTACACCTTC,few,.,TRBV27,TRBJ1-2
CASSRTRTSGGETQYF,TGCGCCAGCAGCCGAACTCGGACTAGCGGGGGAGAGACCCAGTACTTC,many,TRBD2,TRBV5-1,TRBJ2-5
CASRKMGGTYEQYF,TGTGCCAGCAGAAAAATGGGGGGTACCTACGAGCAGTACTTC,many,.,TRBV13,TRBJ2-7
CASSFRGLAGVGQETQYF,TGTGCCAGCAGCTTCCGGGGACTAGCGGGAGTGGGACAAGAGACCCAGTACTTC,few,TRBD2,TRBV11-2,TRBJ2-5
CSANQRSGGNTEAFF,TGCAGTGCCAATCAACGTTCGGGGGGGAACACTGAAGCTTTCTTT,few,.,TRBV20-1,TRBJ1-1
CASSVVRFSTDTQYF,TGTGCCAGCAGTGTGGTCCGGTTTAGCACAGATACGCAGTATTTT,few,.,TRBV6-1,TRBJ2-3
CSASQDRRLEKLFF,TGCAGTGCTAGCCAGGACAGGCGCTTGGAAAAACTGTTTTTT,many,TRBD1,TRBV20-1,TRBJ1-4
CASSQKIGQGDNEQFF,TGCGCCAGCAGCCAGAAAATCGGACAGGGGGATAATGAGCAGTTCTTC,many,TRBD1,TRBV5-1,TRBJ2-1